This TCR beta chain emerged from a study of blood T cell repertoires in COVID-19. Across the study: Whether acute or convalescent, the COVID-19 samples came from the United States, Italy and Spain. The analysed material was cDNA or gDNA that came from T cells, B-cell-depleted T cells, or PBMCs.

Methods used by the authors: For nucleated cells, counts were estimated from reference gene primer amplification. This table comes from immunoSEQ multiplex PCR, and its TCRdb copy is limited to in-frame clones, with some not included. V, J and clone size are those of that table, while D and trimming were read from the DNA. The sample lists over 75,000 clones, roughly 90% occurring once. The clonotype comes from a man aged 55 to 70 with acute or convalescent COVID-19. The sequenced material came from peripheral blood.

The CDR3 spells CASSYSRGRPNEQFF. The CDR3 DNA reads TGTGCCAGCAGTTACTCCCGCGGGAGACCCAATGAGCAGTTCTTC. V is TRBV6-2 or TRBV6-3 and J is TRBJ2-1, with 7 bases identical to TRBD2. V dropped 0 bases and J dropped 6; count of bases not matched to a gene: 5. The V gene's germline CDR1 is MNHEY and CDR2 SVGEGT. There are 15 residues in the CDR3.